The 30 T cell receptor beta chains below come from one sample, sequenced in a study of T cells in Graves' hyperthyroidism and ophthalmopathy. The source material, RNA transcripts, was used to amplify TCR beta CDR3 regions. In the first-round RT-PCR of the TCR CDR3, the HTBI primer set was used. MiXCR, run by TCRdb on the multiplex PCR reads, gives a single entry per CDR3 protein. The sample lists about 210,000 distinct CDR3 sequences; approximately 17% were seen once. Specimen: blood. These receptors originate from a man aged 50 to 60 with Graves' hyperthyroidism.

This clonotype occurred many times. The chain uses TRBV3-1 and TRBJ2-2; D is ambiguous. The CDR3 runs 14 residues. V lost 0 bases and J 3 bases, leaving 5 bases between the germline ends. Germline values: CDR1 LGHDT, CDR2 YNNKEL (reference sequence). For the CDR3, the DNA is TGTGCCAGCAGCCAAGATATGGACACCGGGGAGCTGTTTTTT. Its translation is CASSQDMDTGELFF.

This clonotype occurred many times. V is TRBV19 and J is TRBJ2-1; either TRBD1 or TRBD2 may fit D (5 bases each). The ends were cut back, 1 base at V and 2 bases at J, with 9 bases in the middle. The CDR3 spans 15 residues. Germline CDR1 and CDR2: LNHDA and SQIVND (reference sequence). CDR3 nucleotide sequence: TGTGCCAGTAGTATAGGGGGGAGTGCCTACAATGAGCAGTTCTTC. It encodes CASSIGGSAYNEQFF.

This clonotype was detected only a few times. The rearrangement joins TRBV6-1 to TRBJ2-2; 7 nucleotides align to TRBD2. Germline V CDR1 and CDR2: MNHNS, SASEGT. Losses at the gene ends were 7 bases for V and 6 bases for J; bases not matched to a gene: 8. The CDR3 loop spans 14 amino acids. The CDR3 here is CASKSLGLAGELFF. The DNA for the CDR3 is TGTGCCAGCAAATCGTTAGGACTAGCCGGGGAGCTGTTTTTT.

A remark on this clonotype: With a much larger clone just one base away, this may be a read error. V gene TRBV2 combines with J gene TRBJ2-2; 12 nucleotides line up with TRBD2. This CDR3 has 16 amino acids. Germline assignment: CDR1 SNHLY and CDR2 FYNNEI. As DNA, the CDR3 is TGTGCCAGCAGTATGACTAGCGGGAGTTTCACCGGGGAGCTGCTTTTT. Protein: CASSMTSGSFTGELLF.

V and J are TRBV25-1 and TRBJ2-2, with 7 nucleotides matching TRBD2. Germline V lookup: CDR1 MGHDK, CDR2 SYGVNS. The CDR3 extends over 19 amino acids. Unmatched junction bases numbered 13, after V lost 3 bases and J lost 0 bases. The CDR3 DNA reads TGTGCCAGCAGTGACAATCCGGTAGCGGGCGAGACGAACACCGGGGAGCTGTTTTTT. This codes for CASSDNPVAGETNTGELFF.

The V and J genes are TRBV7-2 and TRBJ2-7; D perhaps matches TRBD1 (6 bases). Germline lookup yields CDR1 SGHTA and CDR2 FQGNSA. Trimming stripped 2 bases from V and 0 bases from J, with 17 bases between. The CDR3 is 17 residues long. The CDR3 region is CASSLFRTRTDSYEQYF. CDR3 in DNA: TGTGCCAGCAGCTTATTCCGAACTAGGACAGACTCCTACGAGCAGTACTTC.

This clonotype came up many times. This chain uses TRBV28 with TRBJ2-1, with 8 bases aligning to TRBD1. The V and J ends lost 7 bases and 4 bases, in that order; junction bases with no gene match: 9. The CDR3 has 15 residues. Germline lookup yields CDR1 MDHEN and CDR2 SYDVKM. This CDR3 is CASIPDREIYNEQFF. The CDR3 DNA is TGTGCCAGCATCCCGGACAGGGAAATTTACAATGAGCAGTTCTTC.

This clonotype came up many times. This chain connects TRBV2 to TRBJ2-1, with 7 bases aligning to TRBD2. Germline V gives CDR1 SNHLY, CDR2 FYNNEI. V shed 7 bases and J 5 bases; nucleotides not matched to a gene: 11. The CDR3 length is 15 residues. CDR3 in DNA: TGTGCCAGCACCCTCCGAGCTAGCGGAAACAATGAGCAGTTCTTC. Translated, it gives CASTLRASGNNEQFF.

The chain employs TRBV4-2 and TRBJ2-1, with 13 bases lining up with TRBD2. The CDR3 covers 17 residues. V lost 1 base, J lost 7 bases, and 7 bases stayed unmatched. Germline V gene lookup returns CDR1 LGHNA and CDR2 YNFKEQ. The CDR3 region has the DNA TGTGCCAGCAGCCAAGTGGGGACTAGCGGGAAGGAGAATGAGCAGTTCTTC. Translating gives CASSQVGTSGKENEQFF.

The table lists this clonotype with many counts. The chain is built from TRBV28 and TRBJ1-1, with unresolved D. From germline, CDR1 is MDHEN and CDR2 SYDVKM. Deletions cut 8 bases from V and 0 bases from J, with 10 bases between. The CDR3 loop spans 13 amino acids. The DNA for the CDR3 is TGTGCCAGCGGGAGCAACTTGAACACTGAAGCTTTCTTT. Protein: CASGSNLNTEAFF.

The CDR3 loop reads CSATGQGGYGYTF. DNA of the CDR3: TGCAGTGCAACGGGACAGGGAGGCTATGGCTACACCTTC. The chain recombines TRBV20-1 with TRBJ1-2, with 9 bases identical to TRBD1. Trimming at V came to 6 bases and at J to 4 bases, leaving 6 bases not matched to a gene. Looked up from germline, CDR1 is DFQATT and CDR2 is SNEGSKA (reference sequence). The CDR3 totals 13 residues.

This clonotype was observed many times. The chain recombines TRBV12-3 or TRBV12-4 with TRBJ1-1; D remains unclear. The length of the CDR3 is 12 residues. Trimming removed 5 bases from V and 10 bases from J, with 14 bases in between. CDR3 nucleotide sequence: TGTGCCAGCAGTCCCGCAGGCCCGCCAGCTTTCTTT. Protein sequence: CASSPAGPPAFF.

This clonotype was seen repeatedly, ten times or more. CDR3 in amino acids: CAISRTGKNTEAFF. DNA for the CDR3: TGTGCCATCAGTAGGACAGGGAAGAACACTGAAGCTTTCTTT. This chain joins TRBV10-3 and TRBJ1-1, with 8 nucleotides matching TRBD1. The germline gives CDR1 ENHRY, CDR2 SYGVKD. This CDR3 spans 14 amino acids. The ends lost 5 bases at V and 1 base at J; junction bases unmatched: 3.

The V call is TRBV7-9, the J call TRBJ1-4, with TRBD1 identical over 7 bases. The V segment lost 5 bases and the J segment 0 bases; nucleotides outside the gene matches: 9. CDR1 is SEHNR and CDR2 is FQNEAQ in the germline V gene (reference sequence). There are 17 residues in the CDR3. The CDR3 DNA follows: TGTGCCAGCAGCGCCTGGACAGGACACCCAACTAATGAAAAACTGTTTTTT. Translation gives CASSAWTGHPTNEKLFF.

The V call is TRBV9, the J call TRBJ2-3, with unresolved D. This CDR3 contains 13 residues. Germline CDR1 and CDR2: SGDLS and YYNGEE. V gave up 3 bases and J gave up 4 bases, with 9 bases separating them. The CDR3 DNA follows: TGTGCCAGCAGCGCCACTTGGGCAGATACGCAGTATTTT. This sequence encodes CASSATWADTQYF.

The table lists this clonotype with many counts. V is TRBV7-2 and J is TRBJ2-5; maybe TRBD2 (6 bases). The CDR3 spans 15 residues. Germline V gene data show CDR1 as SGHTA and CDR2 as FQGNSA. With 2 bases removed from V and 2 bases from J, the gap between germline ends came to 12 bases. The CDR3 sequence is CASSLRRDRQETQYF. In DNA form, the CDR3 reads TGTGCCAGCAGCTTAAGGCGGGACCGACAAGAGACCCAGTACTTC.

This clonotype was picked up many times. V gene TRBV24-1 combines with J gene TRBJ2-5; 9 nucleotides line up with TRBD1. The CDR3 has 15 residues. Germline CDR1 and CDR2: KGHDR and SFDVKD. J was trimmed by 1 base and V by 4 bases; bases with no gene match: 3. The CDR3 bases are TGTGCCACCAGTGAACCGACAGGGGGCCAAGAGACCCAGTACTTC. Its translation is CATSEPTGGQETQYF.

This clonotype has only a few counts. The chain links TRBV7-2 to TRBJ2-1, with D unclear. Germline CDR1 SGHTA, CDR2 FQGNSA. The CDR3 spans 16 residues. V lost 1 base and J lost 0, with 10 bases in between. The CDR3 nucleotides are TGTGCCAGCAGCTTAGGAGTAGCTAGCTCCTACAATGAGCAGTTCTTC. This translates into CASSLGVASSYNEQFF.

This clonotype was observed a handful of times. The chain couples TRBV10-3 to TRBJ1-1, with a weak D call TRBD1 (5 bases). The length of the CDR3 is 15 residues. CDR1 and CDR2 from the germline V gene are ENHRY and SYGVKD. The V end lost 4 bases, the J end lost 2 bases, and 14 bases lay between the germline ends. The CDR3 is CAISGGGGRNTEAFF. The CDR3 coding sequence is TGTGCCATCAGTGGCGGGGGAGGGAGAAACACTGAAGCTTTCTTT.

This clonotype has a single count. This chain joins TRBV7-9 and TRBJ2-7; 10 nucleotides align to TRBD2. The CDR3 extends over 16 amino acids. The J segment lost 1 base and the V segment lost 5 bases, leaving 8 bases of the junction unmatched. The germline V gene has CDR1 SEHNR and CDR2 FQNEAQ (reference sequence). CDR3: CASSPRGAGGSYEQYF. The CDR3 bases are TGTGCCAGCAGCCCCCGAGGAGCGGGAGGGTCCTACGAGCAGTACTTC.

At least ten counts were recorded for this clonotype. This chain uses TRBV20-1 with TRBJ2-7, with TRBD2 identical over 9 bases. This CDR3 contains 14 residues. Germline V gives CDR1 DFQATT, CDR2 SNEGSKA (reference sequence). V shed 4 bases, J shed 4 bases, and the junction held 8 bases outside the gene matches. CDR3 nucleotide sequence: TGCAGTGCTATGTTCAGCGGGAGGAATTACGAGCAGTACTTC. This sequence encodes CSAMFSGRNYEQYF.

There are many counts of this clonotype. The chain links TRBV13 to TRBJ2-4; a possible D gene is TRBD1 (7 bases). Trimming stripped 5 bases from V and 0 bases from J, with 11 bases between. Germline loops: CDR1 PRHDT, CDR2 FYEKMQ (reference sequence). The CDR3 covers 15 residues. The CDR3 DNA sequence: TGTGCCAGCAGCCCAGGGGGGAGAGCCAAAAACATTCAGTACTTC. Encoded protein: CASSPGGRAKNIQYF.

The chain is built from TRBV5-1 and TRBJ1-2, with D perhaps matching TRBD1 (6 bases). The germline V gene encodes CDR1 SGHRS and CDR2 YFSETQ. The V end lost 3 bases, the J end lost 6 bases, and 12 bases lay between the germline ends. The CDR3 sequence is 13 residues long. The CDR3 DNA follows: TGCGCCAGCAGCTCGGGGGGGCGGAATGGCTACACCTTC. Protein: CASSSGGRNGYTF. Together with reference TRBV5-1 and TRBJ1-2, the CDR3 gives the full variable domain: KAGVTQTPRYLIKTRGQQVTLSCSPISGHRSVSWYQQTPGQGLQFLFEYFSETQRNKGNFPGRFSGRQFSNSRSEMNVSTLELGDSALYLCASSSGGRNGYTFGSGTRLTVV.

Many counts were recorded for this clonotype. This chain joins TRBV6-2 or TRBV6-3 and TRBJ2-3, with 9 bases aligning to TRBD1. This CDR3 is 16 amino acids long. Trimming took 5 bases from V and 4 from J; bases not matched to a gene: 10. Germline V gene data show CDR1 as MNHEY and CDR2 as SVGEGT. CDR3: CASSDTPGQGADTQYF. CDR3 nucleotides: TGTGCCAGCAGTGACACTCCGGGACAGGGCGCAGATACGCAGTATTTT.

The chain employs TRBV5-1 and TRBJ1-2, with D possibly TRBD1 on 5 matching bases. The CDR3 has 14 amino acids. In germline, CDR1 is SGHRS, CDR2 YFSETQ. The V and J ends lost 2 bases and 8 bases respectively, with 16 bases between them. Here the CDR3 reads CASSFRDPKEGYTF. The CDR3 DNA is TGCGCCAGCAGCTTCCGGGACCCCAAGGAAGGCTACACCTTC.

A word on this clonotype: A much larger clone lies a single base off, so this may be a read error. The chain is built from TRBV28 and TRBJ2-1; 10 positions match TRBD2. The CDR3 is made up of 15 amino acids. The germline V gene has CDR1 MDHEN and CDR2 SYDVKM. The CDR3 region has the DNA TGTGCCAGCAATGATCTAGCGGGAGTGGACGATGAGCAGCTCTTC. It specifies CASNDLAGVDDEQLF. The entire variable domain, with the rest obtained from reference TRBV28 and TRBJ2-1, is as follows: DVKVTQSSRYLVKRTGEKVFLECVQDMDHENMFWYRQDPGLGLRLIYFSYDVKMKEKGDIPEGYSVSREKKERFSLILESASTNQTSMYLCASNDLAGVDDEQLFGPGTRLTVL.

This clonotype was counted once. Since no conserved phenylalanine or tryptophan closes the CDR3, a read error is the likely cause. The chain is built from TRBV25-1 and TRBJ2-3; D is perhaps TRBD2 (7 bases). This CDR3 spans 15 amino acids. The V end lost 5 bases, the J end lost 0 bases, and 12 bases lay between the germline ends. Germline values: CDR1 MGHDK, CDR2 SYGVNS. CDR3 loop: CASSYSGGSTDTQYS. CDR3 nucleotides: TGTGCCAGCAGTTACTCGGGGGGCAGCACAGATACGCAGTATTCT.

This clonotype was seen ten or more times. V is TRBV6-1 and J is TRBJ2-7; TRBD2 matches at 8 bases. CDR1 and CDR2 from the germline V gene are MNHNS and SASEGT. The CDR3 is 14 residues long. With V trimmed by 6 bases and J by 1 base, 5 bases remained unmatched. For the CDR3, the DNA is TGTGCCAGCAGCGGGGGGGGCACGTCCTACGAGCAGTACTTC. It yields the protein CASSGGGTSYEQYF.

Many counts were recorded for this clonotype. The rearrangement joins TRBV27 to TRBJ2-7; tentatively, D is TRBD1 or TRBD2 (5 bases each). V was pared by 2 bases and J by 3 bases, with 14 bases between. The CDR3 contains 15 residues. Germline loops: CDR1 MNHEY, CDR2 SMNVEV (reference sequence). Here the CDR3 reads CASSLQGPISYEQYF. CDR3 DNA sequence: TGTGCCAGCAGTTTACAGGGACCGATCAGCTACGAGCAGTACTTC.

The table lists this clonotype with a few counts. The gene calls are TRBV6-1 and TRBJ1-1; D unclear. Germline-derived CDR1 and CDR2 are MNHNS and SASEGT. Deletions cut 1 base from V and 0 bases from J, with 6 bases between. The CDR3 is 14 amino acids. CDR3 nucleotide sequence: TGTGCCAGCAGTGAAGATGGGCTGAACACTGAAGCTTTCTTT. Translation gives CASSEDGLNTEAFF.